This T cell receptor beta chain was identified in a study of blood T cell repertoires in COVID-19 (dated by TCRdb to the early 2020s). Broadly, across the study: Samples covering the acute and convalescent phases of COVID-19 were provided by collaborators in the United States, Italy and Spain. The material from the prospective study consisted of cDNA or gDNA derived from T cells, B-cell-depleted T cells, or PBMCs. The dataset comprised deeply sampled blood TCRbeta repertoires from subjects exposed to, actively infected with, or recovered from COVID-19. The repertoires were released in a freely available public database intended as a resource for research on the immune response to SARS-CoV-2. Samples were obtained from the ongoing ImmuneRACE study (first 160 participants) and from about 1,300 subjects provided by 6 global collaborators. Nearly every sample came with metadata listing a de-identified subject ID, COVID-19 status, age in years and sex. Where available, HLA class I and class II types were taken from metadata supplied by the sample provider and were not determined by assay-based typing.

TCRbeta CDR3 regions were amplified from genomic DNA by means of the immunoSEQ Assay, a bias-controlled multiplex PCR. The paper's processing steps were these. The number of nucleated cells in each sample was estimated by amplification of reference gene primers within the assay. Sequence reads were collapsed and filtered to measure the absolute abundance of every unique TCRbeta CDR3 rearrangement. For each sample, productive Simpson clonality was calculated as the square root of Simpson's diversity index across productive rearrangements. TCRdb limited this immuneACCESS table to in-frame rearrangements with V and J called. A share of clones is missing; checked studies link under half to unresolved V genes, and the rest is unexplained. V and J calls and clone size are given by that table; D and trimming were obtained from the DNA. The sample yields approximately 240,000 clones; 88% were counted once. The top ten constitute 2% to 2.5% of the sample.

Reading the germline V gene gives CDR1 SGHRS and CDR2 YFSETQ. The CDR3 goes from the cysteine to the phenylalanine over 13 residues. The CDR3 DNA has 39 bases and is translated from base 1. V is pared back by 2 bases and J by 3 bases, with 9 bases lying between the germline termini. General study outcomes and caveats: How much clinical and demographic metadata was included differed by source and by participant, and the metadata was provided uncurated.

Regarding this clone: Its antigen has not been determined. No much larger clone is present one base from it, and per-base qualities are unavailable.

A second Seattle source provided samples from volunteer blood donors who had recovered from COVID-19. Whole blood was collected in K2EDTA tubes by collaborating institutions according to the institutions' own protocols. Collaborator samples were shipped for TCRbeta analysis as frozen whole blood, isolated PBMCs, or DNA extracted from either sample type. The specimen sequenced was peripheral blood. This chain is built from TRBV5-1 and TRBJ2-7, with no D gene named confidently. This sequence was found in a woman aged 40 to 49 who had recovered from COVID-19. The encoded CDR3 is CASSFGGDYEQYF. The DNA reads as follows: TGCGCCAGCAGCTTCGGCGGAGACTACGAGCAGTACTTC.